This T cell receptor (beta chain) was documented in a study of OX40 agonist ivuxolimab in advanced cancers. Turning to the study itself: Three patients, one with hepatocellular carcinoma and two with cutaneous melanoma, achieved partial responses.

V lost 4 bases, J lost 2 bases, and 3 bases stayed unmatched. The CDR3 runs to 14 residues. From germline, CDR1 is SQVTM and CDR2 ANQGSEA. Method: immunoSEQ multiplex PCR; TCRdb's copy keeps in-frame clones and lacks some. The sample consists of tens of thousands of clones, 92% of them appearing once. As to this clone: No antigen is known for it.

Overall study results and limits: Clonal expansion among partial responders at 0.1-3.0 mg/kg ranked near the lowest.

Specimen: CD4+ or CD8+ T cells sorted from blood, collected in a trial of the OX40 agonist ivuxolimab. The V gene is TRBV29-1, the J gene TRBJ2-1; 9 bases fit TRBD2. The receptor comes from an adult with an advanced solid tumor such as melanoma, head and neck, liver or kidney cancer. The CDR3: CSVATSGTYNEQFF. CDR3 nucleotides: TGCAGCGTTGCGACTAGCGGTACCTACAATGAGCAGTTCTTC.